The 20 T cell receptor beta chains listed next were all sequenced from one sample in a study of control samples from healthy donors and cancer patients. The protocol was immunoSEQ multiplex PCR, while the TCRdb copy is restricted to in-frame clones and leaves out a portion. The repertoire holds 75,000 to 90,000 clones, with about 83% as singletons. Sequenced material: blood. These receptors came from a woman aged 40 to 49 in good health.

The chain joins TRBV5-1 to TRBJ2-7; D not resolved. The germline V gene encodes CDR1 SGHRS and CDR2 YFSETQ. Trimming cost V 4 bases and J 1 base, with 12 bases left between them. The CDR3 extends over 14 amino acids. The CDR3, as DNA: TGCGCCAGCAGCCCTGAGCCGCGTTCCTACGAGCAGTACTTC. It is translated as CASSPEPRSYEQYF.

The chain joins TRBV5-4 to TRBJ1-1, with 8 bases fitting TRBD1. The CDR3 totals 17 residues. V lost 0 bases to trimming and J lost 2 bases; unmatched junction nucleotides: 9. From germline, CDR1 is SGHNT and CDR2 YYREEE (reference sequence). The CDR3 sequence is CASSLAGTGDLNTEAFF. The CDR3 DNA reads TGTGCCAGCAGCTTGGCCGGGACAGGCGACTTAAACACTGAAGCTTTCTTT.

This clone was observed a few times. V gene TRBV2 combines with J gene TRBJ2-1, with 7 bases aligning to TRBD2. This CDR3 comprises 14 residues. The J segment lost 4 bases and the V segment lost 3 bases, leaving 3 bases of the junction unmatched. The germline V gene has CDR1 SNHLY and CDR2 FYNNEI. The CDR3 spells CASSEAGDYNEQFF. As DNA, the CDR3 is TGTGCCAGCAGTGAGGCGGGGGATTACAATGAGCAGTTCTTC. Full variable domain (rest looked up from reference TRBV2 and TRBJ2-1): EPEVTQTPSHQVTQMGQEVILRCVPISNHLYFYWYRQILGQKVEFLVSFYNNEISEKSEIFDDQFSVERPDGSNFTLKIRSTKLEDSAMYFCASSEAGDYNEQFFGPGTRLTVL.

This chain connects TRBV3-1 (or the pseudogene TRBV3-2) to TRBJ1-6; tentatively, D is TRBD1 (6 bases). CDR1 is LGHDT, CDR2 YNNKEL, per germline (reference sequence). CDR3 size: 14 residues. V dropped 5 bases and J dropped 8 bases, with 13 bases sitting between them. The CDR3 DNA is TGTGCCAGCAGCTCAATCAGGGGCCATTCACCCCTCCACTTT. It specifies CASSSIRGHSPLHF.

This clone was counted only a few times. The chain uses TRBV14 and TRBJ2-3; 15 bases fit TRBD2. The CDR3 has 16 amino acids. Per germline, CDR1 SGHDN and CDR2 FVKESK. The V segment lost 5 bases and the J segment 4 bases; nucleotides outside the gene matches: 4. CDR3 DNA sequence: TGTGCCAGCAGCACGGGACTAGCGGGGGGCGCAGATACGCAGTATTTT. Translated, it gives CASSTGLAGGADTQYF.

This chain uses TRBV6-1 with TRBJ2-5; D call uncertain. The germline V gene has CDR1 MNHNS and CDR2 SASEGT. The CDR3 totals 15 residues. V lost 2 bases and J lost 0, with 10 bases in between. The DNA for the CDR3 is TGTGCCAGCAGTGAAACGGCCTTGTACCAAGAGACCCAGTACTTC. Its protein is CASSETALYQETQYF.

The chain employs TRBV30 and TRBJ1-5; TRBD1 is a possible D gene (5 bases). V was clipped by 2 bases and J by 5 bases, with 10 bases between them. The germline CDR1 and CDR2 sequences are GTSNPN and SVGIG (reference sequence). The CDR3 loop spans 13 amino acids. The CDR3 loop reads CAWSIRDDQPQHF. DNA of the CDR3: TGTGCCTGGAGTATTAGGGACGATCAGCCCCAGCATTTT. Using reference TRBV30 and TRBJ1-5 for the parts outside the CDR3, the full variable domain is SQTIHQWPATLVQPVGSPLSLECTVEGTSNPNLYWYRQAAGRGLQLLFYSVGIGQISSEVPQNLSASRPQDRQFILSSKKLLLSDSGFYLCAWSIRDDQPQHFGDGTRLSIL.

The CDR3 region has the DNA TGTGCCTGGAATACAGGGGCTAGTCCCTATGGCTACACCTTC. The encoded protein is CAWNTGASPYGYTF. The chain is built from TRBV30 and TRBJ1-2, with 7 bases matching TRBD1. Germline loops: CDR1 GTSNPN, CDR2 SVGIG (reference sequence). The CDR3 sequence is 14 residues long. The trim removed 4 bases at V and 4 bases at J, leaving 9 bases unmatched.

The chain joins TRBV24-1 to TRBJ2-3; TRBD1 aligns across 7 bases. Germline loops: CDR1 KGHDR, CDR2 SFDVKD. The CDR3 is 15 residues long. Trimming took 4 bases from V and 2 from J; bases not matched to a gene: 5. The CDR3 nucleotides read TGTGCCACCAGTGACCCGGGACAGTACACAGATACGCAGTATTTT. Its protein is CATSDPGQYTDTQYF.

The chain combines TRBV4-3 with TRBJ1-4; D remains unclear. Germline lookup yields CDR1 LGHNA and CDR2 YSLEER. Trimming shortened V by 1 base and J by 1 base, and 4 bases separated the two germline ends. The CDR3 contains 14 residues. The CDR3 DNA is TGCGCCAGCAGCCAAGTGCAAACTAATGAAAAACTGTTTTTT. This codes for CASSQVQTNEKLFF.

The CDR3 DNA reads TGTGCCAGCAGCTTATCGGGCGAGGGGGAAAAACTGTTTTTT. Translating it yields CASSLSGEGEKLFF. The V and J genes are TRBV5-6 and TRBJ1-4; D possibly corresponds to TRBD1 (5 bases). The germline CDR1 and CDR2 sequences are SGHDT and YYEEEE. There are 14 residues in the CDR3. Deletions cut 2 bases from V and 8 bases from J, with 13 bases between. The full variable domain, its missing parts supplied by reference TRBV5-6 and TRBJ1-4, is DAGVTQSPTHLIKTRGQQVTLRCSPKSGHDTVSWYQQALGQGPQFIFQYYEEEERQRGNFPDRFSGHQFPNYSSELNVNALLLGDSALYLCASSLSGEGEKLFFGSGTQLSVL.

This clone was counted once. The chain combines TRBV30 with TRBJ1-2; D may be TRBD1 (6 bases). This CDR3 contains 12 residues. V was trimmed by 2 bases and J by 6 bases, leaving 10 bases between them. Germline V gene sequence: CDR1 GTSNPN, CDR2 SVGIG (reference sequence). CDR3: CAWSMGANGYTF. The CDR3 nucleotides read TGTGCCTGGAGTATGGGGGCTAATGGCTACACCTTC. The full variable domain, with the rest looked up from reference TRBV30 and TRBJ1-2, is SQTIHQWPATLVQPVGSPLSLECTVEGTSNPNLYWYRQAAGRGLQLLFYSVGIGQISSEVPQNLSASRPQDRQFILSSKKLLLSDSGFYLCAWSMGANGYTFGSGTRLTVV.

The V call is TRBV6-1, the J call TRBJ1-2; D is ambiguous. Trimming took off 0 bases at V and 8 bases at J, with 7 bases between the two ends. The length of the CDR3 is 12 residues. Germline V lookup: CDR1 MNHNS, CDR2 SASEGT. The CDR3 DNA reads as TGTGCCAGCAGTGAAGCAAGGCTAGGCTACACCTTC. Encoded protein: CASSEARLGYTF.

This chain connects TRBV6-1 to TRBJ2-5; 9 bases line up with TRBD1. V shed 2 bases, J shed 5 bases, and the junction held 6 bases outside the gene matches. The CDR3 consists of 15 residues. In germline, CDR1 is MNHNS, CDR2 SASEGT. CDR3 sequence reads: CASSETTGGGETQYF. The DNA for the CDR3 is TGTGCCAGCAGTGAAACAACAGGGGGCGGGGAGACCCAGTACTTC.

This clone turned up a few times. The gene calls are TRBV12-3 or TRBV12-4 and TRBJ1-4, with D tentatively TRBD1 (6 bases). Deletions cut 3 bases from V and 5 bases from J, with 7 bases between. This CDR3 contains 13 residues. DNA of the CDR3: TGTGCCAGCAGTTTGCAGGGGAATGAAAAACTGTTTTTT. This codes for CASSLQGNEKLFF.

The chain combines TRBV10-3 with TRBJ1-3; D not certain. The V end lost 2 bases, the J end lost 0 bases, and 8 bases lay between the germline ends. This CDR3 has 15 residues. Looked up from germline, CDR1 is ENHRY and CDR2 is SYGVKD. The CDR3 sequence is CAISEAYSSGNTIYF. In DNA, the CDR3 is TGTGCCATCAGTGAGGCGTATAGCTCTGGAAACACCATATATTTT.

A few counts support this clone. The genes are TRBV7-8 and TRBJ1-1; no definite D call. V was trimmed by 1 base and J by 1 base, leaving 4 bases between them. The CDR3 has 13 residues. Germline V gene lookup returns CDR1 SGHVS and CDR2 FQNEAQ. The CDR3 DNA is TGTGCCAGCAGCTTAGTCAGGAACACTGAAGCTTTCTTT. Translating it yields CASSLVRNTEAFF.

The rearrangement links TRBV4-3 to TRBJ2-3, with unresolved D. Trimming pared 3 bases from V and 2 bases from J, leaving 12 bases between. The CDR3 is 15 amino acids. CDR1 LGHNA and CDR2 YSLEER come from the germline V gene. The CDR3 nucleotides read TGCGCCAGCAGCCAGGTTTGGGGTCACACAGATACGCAGTATTTT. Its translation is CASSQVWGHTDTQYF.

The CDR3 region has the DNA TGTGCCACCAGCAGAGGGGGAGATACGCAGTATTTT. Translated: CATSRGGDTQYF. The chain combines TRBV15 with TRBJ2-3; D gene unclear. Per the germline V gene, CDR1 is LNHNV and CDR2 is YYDKDF (reference sequence). V shed 1 base and J shed 5 bases, with 4 bases lying between them. CDR3 length: 12 amino acids.

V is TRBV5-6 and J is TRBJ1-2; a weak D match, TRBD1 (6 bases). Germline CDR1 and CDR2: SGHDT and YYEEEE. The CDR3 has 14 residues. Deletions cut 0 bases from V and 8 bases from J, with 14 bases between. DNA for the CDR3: TGTGCCAGCAGCTTGGCCGAGAGGGGGGTCGGCTACACCTTC. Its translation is CASSLAERGVGYTF.